These T cell receptor beta chains were read from a single sample in a study of shared clonotypes between healthy human individuals. Sequencing was performed with immunoSEQ multiplex PCR; in TCRdb, only in-frame clones are kept and a portion is missing. In the table there are roughly 1,800,000 clones, about 95% of which are singletons. Sample: naive CD8+ T cells sorted from blood. Every receptor here comes from a man between 18 and 35 years old in good health. CDR3s include the opening cysteine and the closing phenylalanine or tryptophan. Each record gives: J gene, D gene, V gene, clone size, CDR3 DNA, CDR3 protein. D genes are given only for firm matches. Some rows mark clone size as missing; the rest say once, few, many or name a class of expanded clone.

TRBJ2-7	TRBD1	TRBV11-3	NA	TGTGCCAGCAGCTTATTAGGACAGGCCGAGCAGTACTTC	CASSLLGQAEQYF
TRBJ1-2	TRBD1	TRBV5-4	NA	TGTGCCAGCAGCTCCTATGGACAGGGGTTAATGTATGGCTACACCTTC	CASSSYGQGLMYGYTF
TRBJ2-7	NA	TRBV27	NA	TGTGCCAGCAGTCCAGCAGGGGTCGCCTACGAGCAGTACTTC	CASSPAGVAYEQYF
TRBJ1-2	NA	TRBV27	NA	TGTGCCAGCAGTTTTTTGGGTGGGAGAACTGGCTACACCTTC	CASSFLGGRTGYTF
TRBJ2-5	NA	TRBV9	NA	TGTGCCAGCAGCGTAGCCGGGAGCTTCCAAGAGACCCAGTACTTC	CASSVAGSFQETQYF
TRBJ2-2	NA	TRBV28	NA	TGTGCCAGTTCGGTGGCCGCGAACACCGGGGAGCTGTTTTTT	CASSVAANTGELFF
TRBJ2-3	NA	TRBV4-3	NA	TGCGCCAGCAGCCAGGGCGAAGCAATTGATACGCAGTATTTT	CASSQGEAIDTQYF
TRBJ1-1	TRBD1	TRBV10-3	NA	TGTGCCGCCCAGGGGGGACCGGAGGACCTGAACACTGAAGCTTTCTTT	CAAQGGPEDLNTEAFF
TRBJ2-7	TRBD1	TRBV14	NA	TGTGCCAGCAGCCGTCCGGGACAGGGTTTTTACGAGCAGTACTTC	CASSRPGQGFYEQYF
TRBJ2-2	NA	TRBV27	NA	TGTGCCAGCAGGACCGGGACATATCACACCGGGGAGCTGTTTTTT	CASRTGTYHTGELFF
TRBJ2-2	NA	TRBV5-8	NA	TGTGCCAGCAGCTTTCCCGGGGAGCTGTTTTTT	CASSFPGELFF
TRBJ1-5	NA	TRBV27	once	TGTGCCAGCAGTTTAATCATTGGTCAGCCCCAGCATTTT	CASSLIIGQPQHF
TRBJ2-1	NA	TRBV11-2	NA	TGTGCCAGCAGCTTAGGTGAGACCTATTCGTATGAGCAGTTCTTC	CASSLGETYSYEQFF
TRBJ1-2	TRBD1	TRBV9	NA	TGTGCCAGCAGCGCCCCCGGGACAGGGGGCCAGGGCTACACCTTC	CASSAPGTGGQGYTF
TRBJ1-3	TRBD1	TRBV4-1	NA	TGCGCCAGCAGCCAATCGGACAGGGACGGAAACACCATATATTTT	CASSQSDRDGNTIYF
TRBJ2-1	NA	TRBV7-9	NA	TGTGCCAGCAGCTTAGTTCACTACAATGAGCAGTTCTTC	CASSLVHYNEQFF
TRBJ1-1	NA	TRBV19	NA	TGTGCCAGTAGTAACCTACAGGGAAGAGACGACACTGAAGCTTTCTTT	CASSNLQGRDDTEAFF
TRBJ1-1	TRBD1	TRBV14	NA	TGTGCCAGCAGCCAGGGGACAGGGTTGGACACTGAAGCTTTCTTT	CASSQGTGLDTEAFF
TRBJ2-7	TRBD1	TRBV27	NA	TGTGCCAGCAGTTTGGCCGGGACAGGGGGAATGGGGCAGTACTTC	CASSLAGTGGMGQYF
TRBJ2-7	NA	TRBV28	NA	TGTGCCAGCAGCCGCCGCGAGGGGTTCTATTACGAGCAGTACTTC	CASSRREGFYYEQYF
TRBJ2-2	NA	TRBV6-5	NA	TGTGCCAGCAGTTATCACGGGGTTACCGGGGAGCTGTTTTTT	CASSYHGVTGELFF
TRBJ2-7	NA	TRBV18	NA	TGTGCCAGCTCACCACCGGGGCCACTGAGCTCCTACGAGCAGTACTTC	CASSPPGPLSSYEQYF
TRBJ1-6	TRBD1	TRBV5-1	once	TGCGCCAGCAGCTTGGGGACAGGAAGAGAGTATAATTCACCCCTCCACTTT	CASSLGTGREYNSPLHF
TRBJ2-5	TRBD2	TRBV4-1	NA	TGCGCCAGCAGCCATCTTACTAGCGGCCAAGAGACCCAGTACTTC	CASSHLTSGQETQYF
TRBJ2-2	NA	TRBV11-3	NA	TGTGCCAGCAGCTTAGCCCCCACCGGGGAGCTGTTTTTT	CASSLAPTGELFF
TRBJ1-6	NA	TRBV6-5	NA	TGTGCCAGCAGTCCGGGGGTAGGGTCACCCCTCCACTTT	CASSPGVGSPLHF
TRBJ2-7	NA	TRBV5-1	once	TGCGCCAGCAGCCTGTTGGGGGGACAAAGTTTCTCCTCCGAGCAGTACTTC	CASSLLGGQSFSSEQYF
TRBJ2-3	NA	TRBV14	NA	TGTGCCAGCAGCCAGGGAATAGTCGGTTCAGATACGCAGTATTTT	CASSQGIVGSDTQYF
TRBJ2-7	NA	TRBV7-2	NA	TGTGCCAGCAGCGACCGGAACCATGTCTGGGAGCAGTACTTC	CASSDRNHVWEQYF
TRBJ2-3	NA	TRBV27	NA	TGTGCCAGCGGCCAACGTGGGCCAACAAGCACAGATACGCAGTATTTT	CASGQRGPTSTDTQYF
TRBJ1-4	NA	TRBV6-5	once	TGTGCCAGCAGTTACCAAAGGGTGGGGTTGGAGGAAAAACTGTTTTTT	CASSYQRVGLEEKLFF
TRBJ2-7	NA	TRBV6-1	NA	TGTGCCAGCAGTGAAGCGCTTCTGAACATCCACTACGAGCAGTACTTC	CASSEALLNIHYEQYF
TRBJ2-5	NA	TRBV7-6	NA	TGTGCCAGCAGCTTATTTGAGGGCTCGGAGACCCAGTACTTC	CASSLFEGSETQYF
TRBJ2-7	NA	TRBV6-6	NA	TGTGCCAGCAGTTACTCGACCCCGGGCGACGAGCAGTACTTC	CASSYSTPGDEQYF
TRBJ1-5	NA	TRBV13	NA	TGTGCCAGCAGCCGGGAGGGGGAACCCCAGCATTTT	CASSREGEPQHF
TRBJ1-1	TRBD1	TRBV6-1	NA	TGTGCCAGCAGTGAGACAGGGCCCTTAGCAGGGAACACTGAAGCTTTCTTT	CASSETGPLAGNTEAFF
TRBJ2-1	NA	TRBV25-1	NA	TGTGCCAGCAGTGAATATGGCAATGAGCAGTTCTTC	CASSEYGNEQFF
TRBJ2-2	NA	TRBV6-6	NA	TGTGCCAGCAGTTATTATAGCGTGTCGAACACCGGGGAGCTGTTTTTT	CASSYYSVSNTGELFF
TRBJ2-2	TRBD1	TRBV27	NA	TGTGCCAGCACCTACTCCGGGACAGGGTCGACCGGGGAGCTGTTTTTT	CASTYSGTGSTGELFF
TRBJ2-2	NA	TRBV27	NA	TGTGCCAGCAGTTTTGTGGCGGCCGGGGAGCTGTTTTTT	CASSFVAAGELFF
TRBJ2-7	NA	TRBV4-3	NA	TGCGCCAGCGCACAAGATTTGGGGCAGGGGCGAATATACGAGCAGTACTTC	CASAQDLGQGRIYEQYF
TRBJ2-1	NA	TRBV15	NA	TGTGCCACCACGGACGATTACAATGAGCAGTTCTTC	CATTDDYNEQFF
TRBJ2-2	NA	TRBV6-5	once	TGTGCCAGCAGTTACATGGCGACCGGGGAGCTGTTTTTT	CASSYMATGELFF
TRBJ2-5	TRBD2	TRBV5-1	NA	TGCGCCAGCAGCTTGAACCCGGGGAGGGCCCTCGAAGAGACCCAGTACTTC	CASSLNPGRALEETQYF
TRBJ2-7	NA	TRBV14	NA	TGTGCCAGCAGCCAAGCGAGGGGCCAAAGCGAGCAGTACTTC	CASSQARGQSEQYF
TRBJ2-5	NA	TRBV11-2	NA	TGTGCCAGCAGCTTACTGGGGGGCGGGGTCCAAGAGACCCAGTACTTC	CASSLLGGGVQETQYF
TRBJ1-4	TRBD1	TRBV7-9	NA	TGTGCCAGCAGCGGAAACAGGGGGGGAACTAATGAAAAACTGTTTTTT	CASSGNRGGTNEKLFF
TRBJ1-2	NA	TRBV5-1	NA	TGCGCCAGCAGCTTAACAGGAGGGGAAAGTGTCTATGGCTACACCTTC	CASSLTGGESVYGYTF
TRBJ2-3	NA	TRBV4-1	NA	TGCGCCAGCAGCTATGGTGCCCCAGATACGCAGTATTTT	CASSYGAPDTQYF
TRBJ1-2	NA	TRBV6-1	NA	TGTGCCAGCAGCTCGACAGGAAACTATGGCTACACCTTC	CASSSTGNYGYTF
TRBJ2-5	NA	TRBV27	NA	TGTGCCAGCAGTTTAGGGGCCCGGAGTTCTGGGACCCAGTACTTC	CASSLGARSSGTQYF
TRBJ2-5	NA	TRBV5-6	NA	TGTGCCAGCAGCACCCAAGAGACCCAGTACTTC	CASSTQETQYF
TRBJ2-7	NA	TRBV9	NA	TGTGCCAGCAGCGTAGGGGACGGTGCCTACGAGCAGTACTTC	CASSVGDGAYEQYF
TRBJ1-4	TRBD1	TRBV9	once	TGTGCCAGCAGCGTAGGACAGGGGGCTGCAACTAATGAAAAACTGTTTTTT	CASSVGQGAATNEKLFF
TRBJ2-6	NA	TRBV19	once	TGTGCCAGTAGTATGGGGAACAGGCCTGGGGCCAACGTCCTGACTTTC	CASSMGNRPGANVLTF
TRBJ2-2	TRBD2	TRBV4-1	NA	TGCGCCAGCAACCCCGCGGGGGGAATCGCGAACACCGGGGAGCTGTTTTTT	CASNPAGGIANTGELFF
TRBJ1-5	NA	TRBV6-1	few	TGTGCCAGCAGTGAATGGGGTGACAGCAATCAGCCCCAGCATTTT	CASSEWGDSNQPQHF